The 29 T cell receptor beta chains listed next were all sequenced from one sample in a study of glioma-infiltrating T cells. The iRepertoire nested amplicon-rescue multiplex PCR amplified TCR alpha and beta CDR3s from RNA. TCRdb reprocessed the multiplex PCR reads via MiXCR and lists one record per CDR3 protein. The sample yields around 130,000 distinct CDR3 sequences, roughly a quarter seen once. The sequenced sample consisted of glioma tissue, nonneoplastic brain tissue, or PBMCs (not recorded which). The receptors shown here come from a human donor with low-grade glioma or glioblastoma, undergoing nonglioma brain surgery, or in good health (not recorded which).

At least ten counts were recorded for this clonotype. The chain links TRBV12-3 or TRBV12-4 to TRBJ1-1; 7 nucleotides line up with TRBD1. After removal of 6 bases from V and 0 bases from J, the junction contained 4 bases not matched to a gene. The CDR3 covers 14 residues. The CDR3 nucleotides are TGTGCCAGCAGCCGGACAGGTATGAACACTGAAGCTTTCTTT. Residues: CASSRTGMNTEAFF.

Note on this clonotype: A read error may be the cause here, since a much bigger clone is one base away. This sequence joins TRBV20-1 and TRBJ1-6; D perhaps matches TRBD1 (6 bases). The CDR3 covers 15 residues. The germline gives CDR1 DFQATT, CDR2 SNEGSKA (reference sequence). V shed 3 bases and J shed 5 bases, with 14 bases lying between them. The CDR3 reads CSARGRTAHNSPLHF. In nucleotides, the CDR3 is TGCAGTGCTAGGGGCCGGACAGCTCATAATTCACCCCTCCACTTT.

Written as DNA, the CDR3 is TGTGCCAGCAGGGACAGGGGTCAGGGCTACACCTTC. Its protein product is CASRDRGQGYTF. The chain recombines TRBV11-1 with TRBJ1-2; 9 nucleotides match TRBD1. The CDR3 contains 12 residues. Germline V lookup: CDR1 SGHAT, CDR2 FQDESV (reference sequence). The trim removed 6 bases at V and 8 bases at J, leaving 4 bases unmatched.

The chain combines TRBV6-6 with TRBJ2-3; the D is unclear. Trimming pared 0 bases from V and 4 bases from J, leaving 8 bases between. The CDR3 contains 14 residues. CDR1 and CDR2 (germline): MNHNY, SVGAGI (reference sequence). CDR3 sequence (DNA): TGTGCCAGCAGTTACTCAAAGCCGCCAGATACGCAGTATTTT. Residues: CASSYSKPPDTQYF.

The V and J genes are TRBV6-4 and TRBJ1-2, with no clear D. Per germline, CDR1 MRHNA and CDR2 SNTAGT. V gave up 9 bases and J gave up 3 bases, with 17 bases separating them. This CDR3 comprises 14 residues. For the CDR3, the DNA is TGTGCCAGAAGCCGTGACTTGTCTGACTATGGCTACACCTTC. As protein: CARSRDLSDYGYTF.

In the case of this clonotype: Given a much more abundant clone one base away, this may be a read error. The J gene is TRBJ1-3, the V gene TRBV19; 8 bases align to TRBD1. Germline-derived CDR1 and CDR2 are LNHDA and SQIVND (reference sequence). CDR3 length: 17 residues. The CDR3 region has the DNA TGTGCCAGCACACATTTGAACAGGGGGGCCTCTGGAAACACCATGTATTTT. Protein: CASTHLNRGASGNTMYF.

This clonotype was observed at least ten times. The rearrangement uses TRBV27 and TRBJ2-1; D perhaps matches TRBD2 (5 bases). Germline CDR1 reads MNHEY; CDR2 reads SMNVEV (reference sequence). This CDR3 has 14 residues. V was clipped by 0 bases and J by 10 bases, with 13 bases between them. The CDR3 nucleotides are TGTGCCAGCAGTTTATCCCATGGAGGTAGAGAGCAGTTCTTC. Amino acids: CASSLSHGGREQFF.

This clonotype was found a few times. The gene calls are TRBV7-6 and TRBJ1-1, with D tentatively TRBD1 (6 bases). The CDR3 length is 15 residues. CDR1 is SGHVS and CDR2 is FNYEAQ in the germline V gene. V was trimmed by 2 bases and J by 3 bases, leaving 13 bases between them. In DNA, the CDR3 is TGTGCCAGCAGCTTATGGGAGGGGGAAGACACTGAAGCTTTCTTT. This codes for CASSLWEGEDTEAFF.

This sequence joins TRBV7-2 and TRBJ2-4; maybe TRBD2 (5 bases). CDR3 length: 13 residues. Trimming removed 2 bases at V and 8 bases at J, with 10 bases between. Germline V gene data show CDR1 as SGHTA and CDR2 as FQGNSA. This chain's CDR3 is CASSLRVEDIQYF. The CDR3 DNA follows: TGTGCCAGCAGCTTACGGGTGGAGGACATTCAGTACTTC.

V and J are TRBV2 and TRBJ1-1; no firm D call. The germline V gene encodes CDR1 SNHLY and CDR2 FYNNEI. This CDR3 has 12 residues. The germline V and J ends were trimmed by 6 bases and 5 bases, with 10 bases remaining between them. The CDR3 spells CASRGLLTEAFF. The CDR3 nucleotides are TGTGCCAGCAGGGGTTTGTTAACTGAAGCTTTCTTT.

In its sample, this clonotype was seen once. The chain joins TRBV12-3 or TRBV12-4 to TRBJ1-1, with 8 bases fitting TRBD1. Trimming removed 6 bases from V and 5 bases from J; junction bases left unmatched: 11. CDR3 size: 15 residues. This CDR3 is CASRTSQGAWTEAFF. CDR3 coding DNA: TGTGCCAGCAGAACCAGCCAGGGGGCGTGGACTGAAGCTTTCTTT.

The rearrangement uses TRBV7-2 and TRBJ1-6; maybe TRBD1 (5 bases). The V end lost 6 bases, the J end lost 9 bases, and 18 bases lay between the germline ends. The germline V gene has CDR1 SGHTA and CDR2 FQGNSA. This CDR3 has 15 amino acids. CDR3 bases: TGTGCCAGCAGGCCTCGGGACTCCGCGGGTTCACCCCTCCACTTT. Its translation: CASRPRDSAGSPLHF.

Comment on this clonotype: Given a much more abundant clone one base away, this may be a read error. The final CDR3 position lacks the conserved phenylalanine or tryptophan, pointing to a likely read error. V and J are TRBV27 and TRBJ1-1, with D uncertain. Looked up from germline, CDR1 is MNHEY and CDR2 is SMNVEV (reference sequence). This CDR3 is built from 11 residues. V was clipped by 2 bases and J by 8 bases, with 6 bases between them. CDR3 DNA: TGTGCCAGCAGTTTAACGGCCGAAGCTTTCCTT. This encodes CASSLTAEAFL.

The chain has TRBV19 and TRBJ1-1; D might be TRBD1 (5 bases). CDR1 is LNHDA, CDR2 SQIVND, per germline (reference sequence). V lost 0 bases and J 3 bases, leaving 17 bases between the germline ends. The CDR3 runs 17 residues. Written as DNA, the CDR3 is TGTGCCAGTAGTATAGATGGGGGGGGTGCACTGTACACTGAAGCTTTCTTT. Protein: CASSIDGGGALYTEAFF. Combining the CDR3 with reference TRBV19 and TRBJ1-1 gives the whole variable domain DGGITQSPKYLFRKEGQNVTLSCEQNLNHDAMYWYRQDPGQGLRLIYYSQIVNDFQKGDIAEGYSVSREKKESFPLTVTSAQKNPTAFYLCASSIDGGGALYTEAFFGQGTRLTVV.

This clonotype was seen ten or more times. CDR3: CASRGLLNEQFF. The CDR3 DNA follows: TGTGCCAGCAGAGGGCTTCTCAATGAGCAGTTCTTC. The chain combines TRBV6-1 with TRBJ2-1; D uncertain. This CDR3 has 12 residues. V lost 6 bases and J 6 bases, leaving 9 bases between the germline ends. Germline lookup yields CDR1 MNHNS and CDR2 SASEGT.

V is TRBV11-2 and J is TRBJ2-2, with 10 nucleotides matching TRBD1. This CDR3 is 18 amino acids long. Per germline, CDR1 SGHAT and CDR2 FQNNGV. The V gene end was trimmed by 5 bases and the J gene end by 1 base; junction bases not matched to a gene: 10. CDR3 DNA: TGTGCCAGCAGCCCATTCCTAGGGGACAGGGGGAACACCGGGGAGCTGTTTTTT. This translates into CASSPFLGDRGNTGELFF. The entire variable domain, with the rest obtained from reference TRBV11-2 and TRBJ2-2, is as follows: EAGVAQSPRYKIIEKRQSVAFWCNPISGHATLYWYQQILGQGPKLLIQFQNNGVVDDSQLPKDRFSAERLKGVDSTLKIQPAKLEDSAVYLCASSPFLGDRGNTGELFFGEGSRLTVL.

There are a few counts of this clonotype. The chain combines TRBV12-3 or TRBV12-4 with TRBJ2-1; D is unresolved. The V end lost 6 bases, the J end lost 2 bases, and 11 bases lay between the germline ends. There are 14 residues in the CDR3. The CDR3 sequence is CASSPTQPYNEQFF. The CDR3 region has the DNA TGTGCCAGCAGCCCGACTCAGCCCTACAATGAGCAGTTCTTC.

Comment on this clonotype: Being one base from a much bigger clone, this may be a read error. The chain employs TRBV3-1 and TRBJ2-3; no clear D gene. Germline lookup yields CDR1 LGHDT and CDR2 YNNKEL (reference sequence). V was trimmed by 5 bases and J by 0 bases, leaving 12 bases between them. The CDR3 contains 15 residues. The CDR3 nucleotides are TGTGCCAGCAGCAAAGTCACCCCGAGCACAGATACGCAGTATTTT. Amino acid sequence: CASSKVTPSTDTQYF.

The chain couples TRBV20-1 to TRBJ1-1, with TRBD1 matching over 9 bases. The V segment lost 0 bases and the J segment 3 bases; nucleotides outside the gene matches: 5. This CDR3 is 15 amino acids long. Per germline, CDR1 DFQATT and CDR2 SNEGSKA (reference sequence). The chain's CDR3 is CSARDPGTGHTEAFF. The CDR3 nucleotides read TGCAGTGCTAGAGATCCCGGGACAGGGCACACTGAAGCTTTCTTT.

In DNA, the CDR3 is TGCAGTGCTGGGCAACGACGGTCAGAGACCCAGTACTTC. Encoded protein: CSAGQRRSETQYF. The chain recombines TRBV20-1 with TRBJ2-5; unclear D gene. The CDR3 totals 13 residues. Between the trimmed V and J ends, which lost 5 bases and 4 bases, there was a span of 14 bases. CDR1 and CDR2 from the germline V gene are DFQATT and SNEGSKA (reference sequence).

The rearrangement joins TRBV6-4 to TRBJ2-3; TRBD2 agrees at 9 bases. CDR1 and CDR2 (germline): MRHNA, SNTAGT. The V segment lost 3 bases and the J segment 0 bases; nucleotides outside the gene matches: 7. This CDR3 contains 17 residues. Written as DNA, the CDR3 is TGTGCCAGCAGTGAAACCGGGACTAGCCCTAGCACAGATACGCAGTATTTT. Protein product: CASSETGTSPSTDTQYF.

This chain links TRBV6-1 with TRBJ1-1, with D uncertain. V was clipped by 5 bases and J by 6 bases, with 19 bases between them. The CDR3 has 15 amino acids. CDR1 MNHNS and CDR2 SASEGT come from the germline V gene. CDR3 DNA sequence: TGTGCCAGCAGTATCAGAGGTCGCGAGGGCGCTGAAGCTTTCTTT. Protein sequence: CASSIRGREGAEAFF.

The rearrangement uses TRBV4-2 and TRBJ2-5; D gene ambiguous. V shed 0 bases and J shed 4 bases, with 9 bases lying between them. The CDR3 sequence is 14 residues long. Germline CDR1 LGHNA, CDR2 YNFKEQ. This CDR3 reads CASSQDWVGETQYF. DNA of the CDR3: TGTGCCAGCAGCCAAGATTGGGTCGGAGAGACCCAGTACTTC.

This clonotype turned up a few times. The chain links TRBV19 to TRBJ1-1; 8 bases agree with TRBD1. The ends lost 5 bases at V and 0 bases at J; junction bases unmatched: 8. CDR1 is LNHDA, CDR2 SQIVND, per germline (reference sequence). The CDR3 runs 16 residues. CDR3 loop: CASSPPRQGLNTEAFF. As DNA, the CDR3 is TGTGCCAGTAGTCCTCCTAGACAGGGGCTGAACACTGAAGCTTTCTTT.

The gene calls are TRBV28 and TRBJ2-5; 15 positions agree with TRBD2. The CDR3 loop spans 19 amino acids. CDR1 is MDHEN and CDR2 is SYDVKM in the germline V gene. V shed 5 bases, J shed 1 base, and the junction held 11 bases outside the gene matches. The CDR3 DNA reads TGTGCCAGCAGTCCCCTTCGGACTAGCGGGGGGGCCACCCAAGAGACCCAGTACTTC. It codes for CASSPLRTSGGATQETQYF. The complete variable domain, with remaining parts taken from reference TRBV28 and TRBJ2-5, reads DVKVTQSSRYLVKRTGEKVFLECVQDMDHENMFWYRQDPGLGLRLIYFSYDVKMKEKGDIPEGYSVSREKKERFSLILESASTNQTSMYLCASSPLRTSGGATQETQYFGPGTRLLVL.

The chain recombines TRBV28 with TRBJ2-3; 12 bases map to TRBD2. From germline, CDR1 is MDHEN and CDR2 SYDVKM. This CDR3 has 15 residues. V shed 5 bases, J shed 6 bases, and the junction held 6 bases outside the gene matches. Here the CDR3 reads CASSLAGGPLDTQYF. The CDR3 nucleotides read TGTGCCAGCAGTCTAGCGGGGGGGCCCCTGGATACGCAGTATTTT.

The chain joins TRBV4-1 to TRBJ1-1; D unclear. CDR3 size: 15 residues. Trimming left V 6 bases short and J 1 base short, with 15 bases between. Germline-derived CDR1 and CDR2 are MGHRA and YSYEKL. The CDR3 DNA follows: TGCGCCAGCAGGACCCTCGCGGATGGGAACACTGAAGCTTTCTTT. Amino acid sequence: CASRTLADGNTEAFF.

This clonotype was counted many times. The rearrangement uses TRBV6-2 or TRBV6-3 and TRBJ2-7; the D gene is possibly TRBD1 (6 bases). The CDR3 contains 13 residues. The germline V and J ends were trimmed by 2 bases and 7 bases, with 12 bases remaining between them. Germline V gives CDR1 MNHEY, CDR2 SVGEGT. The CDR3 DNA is TGTGCCAGCAGTTACGCAGGGGCTGGGGAGCAGTACGTC. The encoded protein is CASSYAGAGEQYV.

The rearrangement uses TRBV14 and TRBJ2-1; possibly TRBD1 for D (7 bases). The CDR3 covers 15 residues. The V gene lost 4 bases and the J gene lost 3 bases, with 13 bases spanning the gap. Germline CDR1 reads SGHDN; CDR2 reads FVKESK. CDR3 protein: CASSPGGSYYNEQFF. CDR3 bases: TGTGCCAGCAGCCCAGGGGGGTCTTACTACAATGAGCAGTTCTTC.